This T cell receptor beta chain was sequenced for a study of T cell clones after liver transplantation. Study in general: In this trial, immunosuppression withdrawal was attempted within 2 years of liver transplant. TCRbeta sequencing after a pre-transplant mixed lymphocyte reaction identified graft-donor-reactive clones, later tracked in post-transplant blood. Standard immunosuppression, with no induction, continued until 12-24 months after transplant.

With regard to this clone: Its antigen is unidentified.

The method was immunoSEQ multiplex PCR; TCRdb's version includes in-frame clones alone and lacks a portion of them. The sample shows 65,000 to 95,000 clones, 75% to 85% of them seen only once. Study-wide results and caveats: In a couple of subjects, few donor cells limited the measurable donor-reactive repertoire.

V was trimmed by 6 bases and J by 0 bases, leaving 17 bases between them. Germline V gives CDR1 LNHDA, CDR2 SQIVND (reference sequence). The CDR3 has 16 residues. The V call is TRBV19, the J call TRBJ1-1; D remains unclear. Sequencing was performed on CD4+ T cells from blood, taken before liver transplant. This clonotype originated in a human donor who received a liver transplant. The CDR3 spells CASSPNRGTLNTEAFF. CDR3 bases: TGTGCCAGTAGCCCGAACAGAGGAACCCTGAACACTGAAGCTTTCTTT.